The entry below gives a single T cell receptor (beta chain) sequence along with its context. No antigen is known for it. Base-call qualities are not available, and no considerably larger clone is one nucleotide away. The data were obtained in a study of cytomegalovirus exposure and HLA in healthy donors (dated by TCRdb to 2015 to 2018). A note on the overall study: According to a later analysis, the roughly 130 validation repertoires were produced on the same platform as the 666 repertoires of the first cohort. The study aimed to test whether signatures of past pathogen exposure could be identified by cataloging public T cell receptors. A separate validation cohort of over a hundred different subjects was used in addition to the roughly 640-subject first cohort. To predict cytomegalovirus infection status, the study combined high-throughput TCR immunosequencing, statistical association of individual TCRs with disease status, and machine learning. Paper-wide results and their limitations: Cytomegalovirus status was reported to be diagnosed by the classifier with high specificity and sensitivity in both the original and validation cohorts. A later analysis had no HLA typing for the validation cohort, so co-occurrence there was scored across all 110 or so repertoires. While some public TCRs were present in many individuals, most TCR sequences turned up only very rarely across donors. In vitro tests confirmed that a few of the cytomegalovirus-associated TCR beta chains recognize cytomegalovirus antigens. In the study, about 150 TCR beta chains were listed as associated with cytomegalovirus. The authors suggested that the approach could potentially be generalized to other disease states and immunological phenotypes. Of the cluster scores, about 94% were above 0 in a later analysis, which found that TCRs clustered in the first cohort also tended to co-occur in the roughly 130 validation repertoires.

Libraries were prepared through the immunoSEQ multiplex PCR assay. Per the authors' processing: A statistical classification framework was built for diagnosing cytomegalovirus status from the catalog of TCR beta chain sequences. Drawn from immuneACCESS, this table holds only the in-frame rearrangements with V and J called that TCRdb kept. Clones are partly lost; checked studies trace under half to an unresolved V gene and leave the rest unexplained. That table gives V, J and clone size, and the DNA gave D and trimming. The sample profile shows some 140,000 clones; roughly 87% of them were found once. The ten largest clones represent about 9.9% of the sample. Donors formed part of the validation cohort, which comprised over a hundred subjects and was distinct from the first cohort of under 850 subjects. Material: PBMCs. This TCR came from a young woman in good health and CMV-seropositive.

The DNA sequence follows: TGTGCCAGCTCACCCCTGACAGGGGCAACTAATGAAAAACTGTTTTTT. It codes for CASSPLTGATNEKLFF. The receptor chain draws on TRBV18 and TRBJ1-4; 8 central nucleotides agree with TRBD1. The germline V gene provides CDR1 KGHSH and CDR2 LQKENI. V lost 3 bases and J lost 0 bases, and the count of bases not matched to a germline gene is 3. The CDR3 runs 16 residues from the cysteine to the phenylalanine. Kept here is only the CDR3 DNA, which spans 48 bases and is read in frame from base 1.